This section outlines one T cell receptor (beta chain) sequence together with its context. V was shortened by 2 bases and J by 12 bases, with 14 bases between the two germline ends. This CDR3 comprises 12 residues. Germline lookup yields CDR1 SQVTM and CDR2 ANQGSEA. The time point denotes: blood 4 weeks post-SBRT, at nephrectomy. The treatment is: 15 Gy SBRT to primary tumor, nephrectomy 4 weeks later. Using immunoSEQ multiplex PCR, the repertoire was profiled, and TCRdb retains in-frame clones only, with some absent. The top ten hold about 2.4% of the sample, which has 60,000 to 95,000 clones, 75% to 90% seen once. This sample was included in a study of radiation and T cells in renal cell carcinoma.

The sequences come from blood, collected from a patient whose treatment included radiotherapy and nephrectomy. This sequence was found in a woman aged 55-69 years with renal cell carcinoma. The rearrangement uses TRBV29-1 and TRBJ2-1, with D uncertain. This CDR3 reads CSVESAESGQFF. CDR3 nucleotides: TGCAGCGTTGAATCGGCTGAGTCGGGGCAGTTCTTC.